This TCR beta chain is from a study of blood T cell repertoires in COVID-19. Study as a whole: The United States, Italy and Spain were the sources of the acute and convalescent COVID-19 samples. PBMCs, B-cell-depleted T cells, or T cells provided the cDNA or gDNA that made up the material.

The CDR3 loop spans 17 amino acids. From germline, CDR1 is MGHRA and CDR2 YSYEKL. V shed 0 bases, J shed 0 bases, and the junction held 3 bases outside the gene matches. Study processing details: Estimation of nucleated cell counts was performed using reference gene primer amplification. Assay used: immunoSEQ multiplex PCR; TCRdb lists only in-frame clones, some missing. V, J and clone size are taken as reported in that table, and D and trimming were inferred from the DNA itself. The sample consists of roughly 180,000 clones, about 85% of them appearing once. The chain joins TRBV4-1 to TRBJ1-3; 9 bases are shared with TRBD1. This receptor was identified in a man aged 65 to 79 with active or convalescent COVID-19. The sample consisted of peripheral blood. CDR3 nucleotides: TGCGCCAGCAGCCAAGACGGGACAGGGAACTCTGGAAACACCATATATTTT. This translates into CASSQDGTGNSGNTIYF.